The clone carrying this TCR beta chain was seen repeatedly, ten times or more. As yet, its antigen is unknown. The sample is drawn from a study of CD8 T cells in ankylosing spondylitis. General observations from the study: Reports of some motif variants in reactive arthritis synovial fluid and blood predate this one. Disease-linked clones were CD8+ and relatively rare in peripheral blood. Ankylosing spondylitis blood appeared to be characterized by a TCR beta motif of under 10 highly homologous variants. As reported, disease-linked clones showed significant enrichment in matched ankylosing spondylitis synovial fluid.

This CDR3 is 12 amino acids long. V lost 0 bases and J lost 7, with 4 bases in between. Germline assignment: CDR1 SGDLS and CDR2 YYNGEE. TCRdb ran MiXCR on the 5' RACE reads and lists one entry per CDR3 protein. The table has 130,000 or so distinct CDR3 sequences, roughly 18% seen once. The sequenced material came from blood, either unsorted or a sorted T cell fraction (not recorded which). The chain couples TRBV9 to TRBJ2-2; D is uncertain. The TCR comes from a male donor with ankylosing spondylitis. The CDR3 DNA reads TGTGCCAGCAGCGTAGGGGTCGGGGAGCTGTTTTTT. It encodes CASSVGVGELFF.